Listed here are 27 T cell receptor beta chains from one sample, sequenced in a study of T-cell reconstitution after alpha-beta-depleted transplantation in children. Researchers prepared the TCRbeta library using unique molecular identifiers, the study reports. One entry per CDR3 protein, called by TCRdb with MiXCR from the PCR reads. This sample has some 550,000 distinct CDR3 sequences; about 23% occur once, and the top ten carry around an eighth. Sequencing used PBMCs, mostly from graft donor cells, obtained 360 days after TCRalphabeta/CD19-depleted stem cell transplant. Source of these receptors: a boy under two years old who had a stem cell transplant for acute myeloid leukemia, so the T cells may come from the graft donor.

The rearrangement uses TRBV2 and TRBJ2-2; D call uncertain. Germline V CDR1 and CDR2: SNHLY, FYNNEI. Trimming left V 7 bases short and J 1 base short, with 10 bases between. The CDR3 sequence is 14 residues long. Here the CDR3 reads CASIFPENTGELFF. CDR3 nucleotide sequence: TGTGCCAGCATCTTCCCAGAGAACACCGGGGAGCTGTTTTTT.

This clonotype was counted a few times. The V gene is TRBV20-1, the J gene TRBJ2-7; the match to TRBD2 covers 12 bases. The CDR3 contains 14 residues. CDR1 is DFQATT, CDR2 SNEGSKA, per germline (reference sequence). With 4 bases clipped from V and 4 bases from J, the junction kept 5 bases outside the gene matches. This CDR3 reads CSATRTSGDYEQYF. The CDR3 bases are TGCAGTGCTACGAGGACTAGCGGGGATTACGAGCAGTACTTC.

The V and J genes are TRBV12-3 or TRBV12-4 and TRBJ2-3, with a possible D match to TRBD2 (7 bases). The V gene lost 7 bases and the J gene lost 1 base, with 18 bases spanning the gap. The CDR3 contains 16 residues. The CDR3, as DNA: TGTGCCAGCACCCGGAGGGGGGGGGAAGGCACAGATACGCAGTATTTT. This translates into CASTRRGGEGTDTQYF.

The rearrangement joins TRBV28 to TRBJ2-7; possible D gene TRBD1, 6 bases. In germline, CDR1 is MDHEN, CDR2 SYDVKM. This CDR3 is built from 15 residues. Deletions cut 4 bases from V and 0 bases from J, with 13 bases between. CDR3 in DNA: TGTGCCAGCAGTTCCGGGGACACCATCTCCTACGAGCAGTACTTC. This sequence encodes CASSSGDTISYEQYF.

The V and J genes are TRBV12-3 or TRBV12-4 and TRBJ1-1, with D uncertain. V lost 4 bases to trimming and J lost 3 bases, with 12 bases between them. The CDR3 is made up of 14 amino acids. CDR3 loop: CASSSTSQYTEAFF. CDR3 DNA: TGTGCCAGCAGTTCGACATCCCAGTACACTGAAGCTTTCTTT.

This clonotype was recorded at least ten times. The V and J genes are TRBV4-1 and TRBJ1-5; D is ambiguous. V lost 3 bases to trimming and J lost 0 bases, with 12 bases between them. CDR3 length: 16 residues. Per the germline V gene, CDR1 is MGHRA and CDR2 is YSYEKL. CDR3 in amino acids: CASSQPTDYSNQPQHF. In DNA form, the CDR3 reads TGCGCCAGCAGCCAGCCCACAGATTATAGCAATCAGCCCCAGCATTTT.

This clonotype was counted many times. The CDR3 loop is CSARIRRDYFNEQFF. CDR3 DNA: TGCAGTGCTAGAATTCGCCGGGACTATTTCAATGAGCAGTTCTTC. V usage is TRBV20-1 and J usage is TRBJ2-1, with TRBD2 identical over 7 bases. The CDR3 extends over 15 amino acids. The V segment lost 2 bases and the J segment 6 bases; nucleotides outside the gene matches: 10. Germline V gives CDR1 DFQATT, CDR2 SNEGSKA (reference sequence).

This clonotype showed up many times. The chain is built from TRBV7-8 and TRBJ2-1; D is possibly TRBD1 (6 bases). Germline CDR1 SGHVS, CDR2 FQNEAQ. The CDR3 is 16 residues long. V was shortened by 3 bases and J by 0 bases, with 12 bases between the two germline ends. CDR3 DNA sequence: TGTGCCAGCAGCTTCCGGACAGTACCCTCCTACAATGAGCAGTTCTTC. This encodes CASSFRTVPSYNEQFF.

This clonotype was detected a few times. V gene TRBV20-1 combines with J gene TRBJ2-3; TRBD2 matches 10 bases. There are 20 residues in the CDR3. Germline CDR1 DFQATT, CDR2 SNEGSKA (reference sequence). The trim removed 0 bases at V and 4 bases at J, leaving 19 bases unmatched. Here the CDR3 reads CSARDGDQRGGRPSADTQYF. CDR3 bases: TGCAGTGCTAGAGATGGAGACCAGCGGGGGGGGCGGCCTAGTGCAGATACGCAGTATTTT.

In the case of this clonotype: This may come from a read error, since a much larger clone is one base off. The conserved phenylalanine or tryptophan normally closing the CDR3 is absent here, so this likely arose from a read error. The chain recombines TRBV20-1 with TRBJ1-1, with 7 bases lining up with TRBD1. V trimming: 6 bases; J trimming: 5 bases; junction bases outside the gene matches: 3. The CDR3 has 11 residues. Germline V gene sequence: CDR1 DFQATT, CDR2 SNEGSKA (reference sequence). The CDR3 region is CSAPTGTEAFY. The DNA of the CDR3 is TGCAGTGCGCCGACAGGGACTGAAGCTTTCTAT.

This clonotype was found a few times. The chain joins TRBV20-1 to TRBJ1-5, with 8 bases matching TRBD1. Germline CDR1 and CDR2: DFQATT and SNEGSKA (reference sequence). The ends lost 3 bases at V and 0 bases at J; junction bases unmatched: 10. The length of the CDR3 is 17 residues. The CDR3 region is CSASDRGPTYSNQPQHF. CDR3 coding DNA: TGCAGTGCTAGCGACAGGGGCCCCACATATAGCAATCAGCCCCAGCATTTT.

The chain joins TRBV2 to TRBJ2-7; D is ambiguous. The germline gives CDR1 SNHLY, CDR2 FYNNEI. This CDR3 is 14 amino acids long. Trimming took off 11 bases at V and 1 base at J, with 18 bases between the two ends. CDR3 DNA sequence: TGTGCCTGCCTAGTGTTGAAAGGATCCTACGAGCAGTACTTC. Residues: CACLVLKGSYEQYF.

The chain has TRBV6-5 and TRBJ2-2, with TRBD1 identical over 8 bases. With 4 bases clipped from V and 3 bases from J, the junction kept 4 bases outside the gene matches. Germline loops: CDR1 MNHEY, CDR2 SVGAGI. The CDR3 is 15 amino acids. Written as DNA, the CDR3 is TGTGCCAGCAGTTCCAGGGGGCTCGACACCGGGGAGCTGTTTTTT. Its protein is CASSSRGLDTGELFF.

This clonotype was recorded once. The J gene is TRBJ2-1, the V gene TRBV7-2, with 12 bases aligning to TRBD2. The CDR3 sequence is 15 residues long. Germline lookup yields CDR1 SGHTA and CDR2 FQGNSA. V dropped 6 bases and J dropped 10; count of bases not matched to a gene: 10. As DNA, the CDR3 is TGTGCCAGCAGTTTCGCCGGACTAGCGGGGAGAGAGCAGTTCTTC. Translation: CASSFAGLAGREQFF.

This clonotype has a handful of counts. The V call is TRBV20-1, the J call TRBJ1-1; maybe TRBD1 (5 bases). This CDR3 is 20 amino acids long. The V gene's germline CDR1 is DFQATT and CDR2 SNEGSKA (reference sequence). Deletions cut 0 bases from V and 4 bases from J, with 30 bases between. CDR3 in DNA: TGCAGTGCTAGAGATCGCACAGATTCAGGGTCAGGATTTAGAGGCACTGAAGCTTTCTTT. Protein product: CSARDRTDSGSGFRGTEAFF.

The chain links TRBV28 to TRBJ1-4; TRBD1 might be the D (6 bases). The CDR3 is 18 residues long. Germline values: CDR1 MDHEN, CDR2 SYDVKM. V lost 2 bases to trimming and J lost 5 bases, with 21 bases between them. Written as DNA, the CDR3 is TGTGCCAGCAGTTTAGTTTTATGGGGGCCCCAGGAGAATGAAAAACTGTTTTTT. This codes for CASSLVLWGPQENEKLFF.

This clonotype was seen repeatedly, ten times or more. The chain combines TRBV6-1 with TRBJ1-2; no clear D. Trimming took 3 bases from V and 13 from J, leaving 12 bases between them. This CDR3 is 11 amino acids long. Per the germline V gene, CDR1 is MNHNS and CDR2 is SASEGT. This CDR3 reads CASSEYRRFTF. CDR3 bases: TGTGCCAGCAGTGAGTACAGAAGATTCACCTTC.

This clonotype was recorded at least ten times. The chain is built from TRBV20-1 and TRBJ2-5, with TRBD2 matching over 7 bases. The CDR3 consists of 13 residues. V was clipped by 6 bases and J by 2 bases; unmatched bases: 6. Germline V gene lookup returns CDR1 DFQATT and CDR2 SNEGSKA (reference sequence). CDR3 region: CSAGGVLQETQYF. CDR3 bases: TGCAGTGCGGGGGGGGTTTTACAAGAGACCCAGTACTTC.

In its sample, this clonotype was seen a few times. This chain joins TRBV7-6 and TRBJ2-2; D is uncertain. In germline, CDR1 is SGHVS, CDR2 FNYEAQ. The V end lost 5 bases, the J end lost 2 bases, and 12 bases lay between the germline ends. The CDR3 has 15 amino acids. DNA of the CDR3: TGTGCCAGCAGCCAAGGACCCACAAACACCGGGGAGCTGTTTTTT. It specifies CASSQGPTNTGELFF.

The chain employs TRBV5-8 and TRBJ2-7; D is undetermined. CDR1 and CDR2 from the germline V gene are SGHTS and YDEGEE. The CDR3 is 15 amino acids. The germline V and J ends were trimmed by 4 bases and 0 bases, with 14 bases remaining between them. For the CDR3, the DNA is TGTGCCAGCAGCACGCCTACTATTTACTCCTACGAGCAGTACGTC. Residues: CASSTPTIYSYEQYV.

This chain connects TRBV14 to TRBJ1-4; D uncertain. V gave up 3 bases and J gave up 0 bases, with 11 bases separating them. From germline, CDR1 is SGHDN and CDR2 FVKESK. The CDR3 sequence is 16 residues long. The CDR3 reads CASSQLTGSTNEKLFF. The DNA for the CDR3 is TGTGCCAGCAGCCAGCTAACGGGATCAACTAATGAAAAACTGTTTTTT.

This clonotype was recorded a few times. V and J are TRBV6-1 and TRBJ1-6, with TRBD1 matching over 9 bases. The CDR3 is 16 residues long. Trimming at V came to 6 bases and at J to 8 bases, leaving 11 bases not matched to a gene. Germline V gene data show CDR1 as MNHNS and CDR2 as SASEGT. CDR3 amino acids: CASSFLTGGKDSPLHF. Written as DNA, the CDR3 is TGTGCCAGCAGCTTCCTTACAGGGGGCAAGGATTCACCCCTCCACTTT.

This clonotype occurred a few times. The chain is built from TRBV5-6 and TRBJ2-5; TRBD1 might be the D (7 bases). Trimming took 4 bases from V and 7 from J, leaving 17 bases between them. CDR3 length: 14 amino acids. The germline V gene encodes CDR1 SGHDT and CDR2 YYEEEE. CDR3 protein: CASSAGQPAGTQYF. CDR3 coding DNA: TGTGCCAGCAGCGCGGGACAGCCTGCAGGGACCCAGTACTTC.

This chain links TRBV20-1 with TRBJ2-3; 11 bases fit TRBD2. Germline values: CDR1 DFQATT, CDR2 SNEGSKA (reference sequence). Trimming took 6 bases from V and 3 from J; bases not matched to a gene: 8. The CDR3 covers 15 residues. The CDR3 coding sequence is TGCAGTGCGGTGACTAGCGGGGTAGGGACAGATACGCAGTATTTT. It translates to CSAVTSGVGTDTQYF.

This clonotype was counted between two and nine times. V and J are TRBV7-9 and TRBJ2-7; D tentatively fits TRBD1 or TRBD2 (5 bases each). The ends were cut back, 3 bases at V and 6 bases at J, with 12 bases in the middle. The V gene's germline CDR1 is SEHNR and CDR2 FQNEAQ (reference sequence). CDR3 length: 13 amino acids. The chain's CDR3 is CASSFEGQTEQYF. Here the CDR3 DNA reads TGTGCCAGCAGCTTTGAGGGGCAAACCGAGCAGTACTTC.

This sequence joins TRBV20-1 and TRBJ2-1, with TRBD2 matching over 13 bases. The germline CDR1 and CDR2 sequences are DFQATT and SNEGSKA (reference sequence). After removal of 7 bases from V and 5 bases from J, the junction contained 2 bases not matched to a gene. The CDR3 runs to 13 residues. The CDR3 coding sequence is TGCAGTGTTGGGACTAGCGGGGACAATGAGCAGTTCTTC. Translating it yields CSVGTSGDNEQFF.

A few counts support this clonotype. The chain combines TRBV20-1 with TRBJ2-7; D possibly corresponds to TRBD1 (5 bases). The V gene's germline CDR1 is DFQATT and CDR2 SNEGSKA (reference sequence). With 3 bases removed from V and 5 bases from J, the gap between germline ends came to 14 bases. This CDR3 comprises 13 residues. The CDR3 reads CSARFQGSHEQYV. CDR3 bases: TGCAGTGCTAGGTTTCAGGGAAGCCACGAGCAGTACGTC.